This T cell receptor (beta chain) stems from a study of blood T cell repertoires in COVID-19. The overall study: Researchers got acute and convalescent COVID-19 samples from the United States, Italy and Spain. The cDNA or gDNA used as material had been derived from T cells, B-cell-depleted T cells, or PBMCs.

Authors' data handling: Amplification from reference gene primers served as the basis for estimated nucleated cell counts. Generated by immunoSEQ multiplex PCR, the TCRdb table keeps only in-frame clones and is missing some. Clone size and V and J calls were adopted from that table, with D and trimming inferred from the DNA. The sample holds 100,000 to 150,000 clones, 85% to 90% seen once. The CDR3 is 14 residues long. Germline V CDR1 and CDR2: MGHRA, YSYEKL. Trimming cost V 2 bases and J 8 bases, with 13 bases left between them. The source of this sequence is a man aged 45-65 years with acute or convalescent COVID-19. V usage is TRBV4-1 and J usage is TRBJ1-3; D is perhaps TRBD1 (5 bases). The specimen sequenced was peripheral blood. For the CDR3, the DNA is TGCGCCAGCAGCCAAAAGGGGCCGGGGGACACCATATATTTT. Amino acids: CASSQKGPGDTIYF.